This T cell receptor (beta chain) derives from a study of blood T cell repertoires in COVID-19. Study context: Sources were T cells, B-cell-depleted T cells, or PBMCs; the material itself was cDNA or gDNA.

The CDR3 has 14 residues. The ends lost 4 bases at V and 8 bases at J; junction bases unmatched: 9. Germline CDR1 SGHDT, CDR2 YYEEEE. In the original analysis: Nucleated cell number was recorded as an estimate derived from reference gene primer amplification. Measured with immunoSEQ multiplex PCR; TCRdb has only the in-frame clones, and not every one. That table is the source of V, J and clone size, and D and trimming were worked out from the DNA. The table shows under 200,000 clones, with about 86% occurring only once. The gene calls are TRBV5-6 and TRBJ1-2; 9 nucleotides line up with TRBD1. The TCR sequence derives from a man aged 45-65 years with active or convalescent COVID-19. Sequencing was done on a sample of peripheral blood. CDR3 nucleotides: TGTGCCAGCAGCCTCCAACAGGGGGCGCGGGGCTACACCTTC. As protein: CASSLQQGARGYTF. Looking up the rest from reference TRBV5-6 and TRBJ1-2 gives the full variable domain: DAGVTQSPTHLIKTRGQQVTLRCSPKSGHDTVSWYQQALGQGPQFIFQYYEEEERQRGNFPDRFSGHQFPNYSSELNVNALLLGDSALYLCASSLQQGARGYTFGSGTRLTVV.